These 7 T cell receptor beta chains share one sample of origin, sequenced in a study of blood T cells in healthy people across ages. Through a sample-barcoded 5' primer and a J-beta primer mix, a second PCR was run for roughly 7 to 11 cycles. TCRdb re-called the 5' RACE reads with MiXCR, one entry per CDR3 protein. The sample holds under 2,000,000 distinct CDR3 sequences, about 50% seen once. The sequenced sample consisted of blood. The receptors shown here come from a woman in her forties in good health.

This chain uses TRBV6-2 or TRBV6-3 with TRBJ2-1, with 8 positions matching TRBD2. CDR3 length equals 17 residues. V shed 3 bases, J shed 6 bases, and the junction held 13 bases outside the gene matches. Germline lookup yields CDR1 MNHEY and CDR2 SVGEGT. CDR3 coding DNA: TGTGCCAGCAGTTATAATTCCGGGGGGGCCGGAGCCAATGAGCAGTTCTTC. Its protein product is CASSYNSGGAGANEQFF.

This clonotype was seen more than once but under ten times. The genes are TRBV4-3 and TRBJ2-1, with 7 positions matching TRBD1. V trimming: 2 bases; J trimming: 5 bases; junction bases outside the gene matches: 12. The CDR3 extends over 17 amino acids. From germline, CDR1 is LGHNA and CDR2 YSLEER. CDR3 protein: CASSQYFTGVRDNEQFF. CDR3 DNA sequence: TGCGCCAGCAGCCAATACTTTACAGGGGTCCGAGACAATGAGCAGTTCTTC.

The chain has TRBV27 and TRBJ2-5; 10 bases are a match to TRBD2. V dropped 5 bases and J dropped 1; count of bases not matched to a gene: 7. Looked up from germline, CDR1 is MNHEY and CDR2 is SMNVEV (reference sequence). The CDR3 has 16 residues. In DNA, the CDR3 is TGTGCCAGCAGTCGTCAACTAGCGGGGAGCCAAGAGACCCAGTACTTC. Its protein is CASSRQLAGSQETQYF.

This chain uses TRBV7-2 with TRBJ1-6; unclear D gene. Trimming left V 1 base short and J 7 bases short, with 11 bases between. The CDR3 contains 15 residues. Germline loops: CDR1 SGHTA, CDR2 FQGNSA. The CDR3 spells CASSLEISTNSPLHF. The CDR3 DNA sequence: TGTGCCAGCAGCTTAGAAATTTCGACAAATTCACCCCTCCACTTT.

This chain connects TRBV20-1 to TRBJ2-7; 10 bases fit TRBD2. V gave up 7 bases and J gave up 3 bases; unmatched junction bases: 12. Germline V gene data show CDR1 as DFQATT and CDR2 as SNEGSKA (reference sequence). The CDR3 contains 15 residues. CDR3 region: CSVPRPTSGDYEQYF. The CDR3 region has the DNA TGCAGTGTGCCCCGTCCCACTAGCGGGGACTACGAGCAGTACTTC.

The chain's CDR3 is CASSHGLGTGDTQYF. The CDR3 bases are TGCGCCAGCAGCCATGGCCTCGGAACAGGGGATACGCAGTATTTT. V is TRBV4-3 and J is TRBJ2-3, with D perhaps TRBD1 (6 bases). V lost 3 bases and J 6 bases, leaving 16 bases between the germline ends. Germline CDR1 reads LGHNA; CDR2 reads YSLEER. The CDR3 is made up of 15 amino acids.

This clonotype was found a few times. CDR3 residues: CASSLSHGTGVRETQYF. CDR3 coding DNA: TGTGCCAGCAGTTTATCTCATGGGACAGGGGTTAGGGAGACCCAGTACTTC. The rearrangement joins TRBV27 to TRBJ2-5, with 10 positions matching TRBD1. V shed 0 bases and J 5 bases; nucleotides not matched to a gene: 9. The CDR3 is 17 amino acids. Germline V gene lookup returns CDR1 MNHEY and CDR2 SMNVEV (reference sequence).